One and the same sample provided the 17 T cell receptor beta chains below, sequenced in a study of blood T cells in healthy people across ages. Using a J-beta primer mix together with a sample-barcoded 5' primer, a second PCR was run for about 6 to 12 cycles. TCRdb re-derived calls from the 5' RACE reads in MiXCR, one entry per CDR3 protein. The sample has about 800,000 distinct CDR3 sequences, 20% to 30% seen once. This sample also appeared in a second study, on T cells of mothers and their children.

Sequenced input: blood. The receptors shown here come from a boy under 18 in good health.

J is TRBJ2-7 and V is TRBV28, with D possibly matching TRBD2 (7 bases). CDR1 is MDHEN, CDR2 SYDVKM, per germline. The CDR3 runs 17 residues. Trimming shortened V by 7 bases and J by 5 bases, and 27 bases separated the two germline ends. The CDR3 here is CASTPRWTRRDTNEQYF. The CDR3 DNA sequence: TGTGCCAGCACCCCGAGGTGGACTAGAAGGGACACCAACGAGCAGTACTTC.

In its sample, this clonotype was seen a few times. The V gene is TRBV21-1, the J gene TRBJ2-6; the table assigns TRBD1, which was not confirmed against the DNA. TRBV21-1 is marked as a pseudogene. The CDR3 runs 17 residues. The CDR3: CASSRRTGYSGANVLTF. The CDR3 nucleotides are TGTGCCAGCAGCAGAAGGACAGGGTACTCTGGGGCCAACGTCCTGACTTTC.

This clonotype was observed a handful of times. The chain is built from TRBV15 and TRBJ2-5; 7 bases agree with TRBD2. V trimming: 5 bases; J trimming: 4 bases; junction bases outside the gene matches: 7. The CDR3 contains 14 residues. The V gene's germline CDR1 is LNHNV and CDR2 YYDKDF (reference sequence). This CDR3 reads CATSGAGETETQYF. The CDR3 region has the DNA TGTGCCACCAGCGGGGCGGGAGAAACAGAGACCCAGTACTTC.

This clonotype was picked up a small number of times. The chain links TRBV20-1 to TRBJ1-1; no clear D. Trimming shortened V by 1 base and J by 4 bases, and 10 bases separated the two germline ends. The CDR3 covers 13 residues. Per the germline V gene, CDR1 is DFQATT and CDR2 is SNEGSKA (reference sequence). The CDR3: CSARVPTATEAFF. For the CDR3, the DNA is TGCAGTGCTAGAGTCCCGACCGCCACTGAAGCTTTCTTT.

A word on this clonotype: At one end the junction does not follow the germline gene, possibly because of a read error. This chain connects TRBV11-1 to TRBJ2-5, with D hard to call. The germline CDR1 and CDR2 sequences are SGHAT and FQDESV (reference sequence). The CDR3 totals 14 residues. The CDR3 loop reads CASSSGRHQETQYF. The CDR3 DNA sequence: TGTGCCAGCAGCTCCGGACGGCACCAAGAGACCCAGTATTTC.

J is TRBJ2-7 and V is TRBV27; D is ambiguous. Trimming pared 0 bases from V and 7 bases from J, leaving 10 bases between. The CDR3 is made up of 13 amino acids. Per the germline V gene, CDR1 is MNHEY and CDR2 is SMNVEV (reference sequence). The CDR3 nucleotides are TGTGCCAGCAGTTTATCGTTGATCGGTGAGCAGTACTTC. Translation: CASSLSLIGEQYF.

The CDR3 DNA reads as TGCAGCGTTGTAGGGCAGGCCACCTACGAGCAGTACTTC. Residues: CSVVGQATYEQYF. J is TRBJ2-7 and V is TRBV29-1, with D uncertain. V was cut by 4 bases and J by 2 bases, with 12 bases left in between. Germline V gene lookup returns CDR1 SQVTM and CDR2 ANQGSEA. The length of the CDR3 is 13 residues.

The chain links TRBV6-1 to TRBJ1-1, with a tentative D call TRBD1 (6 bases). V was pared by 5 bases and J by 0 bases, with 19 bases between. Germline V lookup: CDR1 MNHNS, CDR2 SASEGT. The length of the CDR3 is 17 residues. The CDR3 is CASSIPGEGGLNTEAFF. CDR3 DNA: TGTGCCAGCAGTATTCCCGGGGAGGGGGGCCTGAACACTGAAGCTTTCTTT.

The chain carries TRBV20-1 and TRBJ2-7; TRBD2 matches at 7 bases. Germline CDR1 DFQATT, CDR2 SNEGSKA (reference sequence). Germline trimming cut 2 bases from V and 0 bases from J; bases unmatched to any gene: 10. The CDR3 covers 16 residues. The CDR3 DNA sequence: TGCAGTGCTAGATCGACAGCGGGGTCGAGCTCCTACGAGCAGTACTTC. It is translated as CSARSTAGSSSYEQYF.

This clonotype was counted only a few times. The chain has TRBV4-3 and TRBJ2-7; perhaps TRBD2 as D (6 bases). Trimming stripped 0 bases from V and 6 bases from J, with 15 bases between. Germline loops: CDR1 LGHNA, CDR2 YSLEER. CDR3 length: 15 residues. The CDR3 DNA follows: TGCGCCAGCAGCCAAGATTACGGAGGGTCCGGCGAGCAGTACTTC. Its translation is CASSQDYGGSGEQYF.

This clonotype has just a few counts. The J gene is TRBJ2-6, the V gene TRBV6-2 or TRBV6-3; TRBD1 is a possible D gene (6 bases). This CDR3 region has 17 residues. The germline gives CDR1 MNHEY, CDR2 SVGEGT. Trimming removed 5 bases from V and 1 base from J, with 15 bases in between. CDR3 sequence: CASSKALQGSGANVLTF. CDR3 coding DNA: TGTGCCAGCAGTAAGGCTTTACAGGGATCTGGGGCCAACGTCCTGACTTTC.

The CDR3 bases are TGTGCCATCAGTGAGTCACAGGGAGGTTCCGATACGCAGTATTTT. This translates into CAISESQGGSDTQYF. The chain carries TRBV10-3 and TRBJ2-3; D possibly uses TRBD1 or TRBD2 (6 bases each). V dropped 0 bases and J dropped 6 bases, with 13 bases sitting between them. The CDR3 covers 15 residues. In germline, CDR1 is ENHRY, CDR2 SYGVKD.

This clonotype was counted only a few times. This chain joins TRBV7-8 and TRBJ2-1; TRBD2 matches 12 bases. The CDR3 loop spans 14 amino acids. V shed 4 bases and J 13 bases; nucleotides not matched to a gene: 8. Per the germline V gene, CDR1 is SGHVS and CDR2 is FQNEAQ. CDR3: CASSSPGLAGRQFF. DNA for the CDR3: TGTGCCAGCAGCTCCCCCGGACTAGCGGGGCGACAGTTCTTC.

The V and J genes are TRBV24-1 and TRBJ2-5; D ambiguous. CDR3 length equals 13 residues. Germline V gene sequence: CDR1 KGHDR, CDR2 SFDVKD. V lost 4 bases, J lost 5 bases, and 10 bases lay in between. CDR3 protein: CATSDPPVETQYF. Written as DNA, the CDR3 is TGTGCCACCAGTGACCCACCAGTGGAGACCCAGTACTTC.

This chain joins TRBV27 and TRBJ1-5; D not certain. The CDR3 is made up of 14 amino acids. The germline V gene encodes CDR1 MNHEY and CDR2 SMNVEV (reference sequence). Trimming stripped 2 bases from V and 3 bases from J, with 8 bases between. The CDR3 DNA sequence: TGTGCCAGCAGTTTAAGTTTTCTCAATCAGCCCCAGCATTTT. Translating gives CASSLSFLNQPQHF.

The V and J genes are TRBV7-2 and TRBJ1-2; D is possibly TRBD1 (6 bases). CDR3 size: 16 residues. The ends were cut back, 6 bases at V and 12 bases at J, with 29 bases in the middle. CDR1 is SGHTA, CDR2 FQGNSA, per germline. The CDR3 DNA sequence: TGTGCCAGCAGGCGCGGGACAAGGGAATTCCTGGGTTTTAACACCTTC. As protein: CASRRGTREFLGFNTF.

This rearrangement joins TRBV10-3 to TRBJ2-1, with D possibly being TRBD1 (6 bases). The V end lost 4 bases, the J end lost 6 bases, and 10 bases lay between the germline ends. Germline CDR1 and CDR2: ENHRY and SYGVKD. CDR3 length equals 13 residues. CDR3 region: CAISGQVRNEQFF. DNA for the CDR3: TGTGCCATCAGTGGACAGGTTCGCAATGAGCAGTTCTTC.